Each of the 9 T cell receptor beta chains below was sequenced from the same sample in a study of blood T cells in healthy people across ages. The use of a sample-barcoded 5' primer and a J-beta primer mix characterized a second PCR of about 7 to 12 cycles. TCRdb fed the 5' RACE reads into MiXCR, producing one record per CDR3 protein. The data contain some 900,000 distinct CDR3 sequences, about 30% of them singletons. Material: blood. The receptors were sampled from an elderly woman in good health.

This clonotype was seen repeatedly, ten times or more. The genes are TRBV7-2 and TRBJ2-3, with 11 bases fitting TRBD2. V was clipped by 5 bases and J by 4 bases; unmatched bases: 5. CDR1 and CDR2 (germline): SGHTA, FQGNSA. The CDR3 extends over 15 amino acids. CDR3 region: CASSISGGAADTQYF. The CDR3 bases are TGTGCCAGCAGCATTAGCGGGGGGGCCGCAGATACGCAGTATTTT.

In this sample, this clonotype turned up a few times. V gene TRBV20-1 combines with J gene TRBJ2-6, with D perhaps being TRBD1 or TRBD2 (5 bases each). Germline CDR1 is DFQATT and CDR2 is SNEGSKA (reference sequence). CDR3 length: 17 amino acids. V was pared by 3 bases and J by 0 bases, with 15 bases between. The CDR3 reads CSARRAGTSSGANVLTF. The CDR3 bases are TGCAGTGCTAGGAGGGCAGGGACCAGCTCTGGGGCCAACGTCCTGACTTTC.

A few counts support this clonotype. The CDR3 loop reads CASMKGQGNTGELFF. The CDR3, as DNA: TGTGCCAGCATGAAAGGACAGGGCAACACCGGGGAGCTGTTTTTT. V usage is TRBV6-2 or TRBV6-3 and J usage is TRBJ2-2, with 8 bases lining up with TRBD1. V lost 7 bases, J lost 2 bases, and 6 bases stayed unmatched. CDR1 MNHEY and CDR2 SVGEGT come from the germline V gene. The CDR3 is made up of 15 amino acids.

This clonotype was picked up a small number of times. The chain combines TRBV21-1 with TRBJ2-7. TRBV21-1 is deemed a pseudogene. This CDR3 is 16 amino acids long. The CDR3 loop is CASSKDYSLVSYEQYF. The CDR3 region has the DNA TGTGCCAGCAGCAAAGACTACAGTTTGGTCTCCTACGAGCAGTACTTC.

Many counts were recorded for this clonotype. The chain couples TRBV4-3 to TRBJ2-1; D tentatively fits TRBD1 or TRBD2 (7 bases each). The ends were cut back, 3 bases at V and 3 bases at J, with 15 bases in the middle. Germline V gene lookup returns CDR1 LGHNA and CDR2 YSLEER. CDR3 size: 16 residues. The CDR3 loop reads CASSQGGDRNYNEQFF. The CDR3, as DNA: TGCGCCAGCAGCCAGGGGGGGGACAGAAACTACAATGAGCAGTTCTTC.

The CDR3 is CASSYRPTSTDTQYF. Written as DNA, the CDR3 is TGTGCCAGCAGTTACCGCCCAACTAGCACAGATACGCAGTATTTT. This rearrangement joins TRBV6-2 or TRBV6-3 to TRBJ2-3, with unresolved D. The CDR3 totals 15 residues. V was clipped by 2 bases and J by 0 bases, with 9 bases between them. Germline values: CDR1 MNHEY, CDR2 SVGEGT.

DNA for the CDR3: TGTGCCAGCAACCGCGGACGGGCGGCTGAAGCTTTCTTT. Protein product: CASNRGRAAEAFF. The chain joins TRBV7-9 to TRBJ1-1; no reliable D call. Germline V CDR1 and CDR2: SEHNR, FQNEAQ (reference sequence). V lost 7 bases to trimming and J lost 6 bases, with 15 bases between them. This CDR3 region has 13 residues.

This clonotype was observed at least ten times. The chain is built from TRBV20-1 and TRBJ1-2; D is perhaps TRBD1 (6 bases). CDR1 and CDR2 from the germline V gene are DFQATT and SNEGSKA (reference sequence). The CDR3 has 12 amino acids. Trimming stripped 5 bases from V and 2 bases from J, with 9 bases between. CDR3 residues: CSAPTGNYGYTF. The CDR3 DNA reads TGCAGTGCTCCGACAGGAAACTATGGCTACACCTTC.

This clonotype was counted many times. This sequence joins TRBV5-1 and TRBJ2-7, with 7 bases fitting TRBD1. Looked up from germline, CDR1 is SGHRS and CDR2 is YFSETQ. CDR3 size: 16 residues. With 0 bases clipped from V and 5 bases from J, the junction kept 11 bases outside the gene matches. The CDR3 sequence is CASSLVPRQGSHEQYF. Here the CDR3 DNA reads TGCGCCAGCAGCTTGGTACCGAGACAGGGATCCCACGAGCAGTACTTC.